This TCR beta chain derives from a study of T cells in Graves' hyperthyroidism and ophthalmopathy. The ends lost 2 bases at V and 10 bases at J; junction bases unmatched: 6. This CDR3 spans 13 amino acids. CDR1 is SGHTA, CDR2 FQGNSA, per germline. This clonotype was counted between two and nine times. No conserved phenylalanine or tryptophan is present at the end of the CDR3, so a read error is the likely explanation. TCR beta CDR3 sequences were amplified from RNA transcripts. RT-PCR in the first round (using the HTBI primer set) targeted the TCR CDR3. TCRdb re-analysed the multiplex PCR reads in MiXCR, keeping a single row per CDR3 protein. The table has some 800,000 distinct CDR3 sequences, roughly 40% seen once.

This sequence joins TRBV7-2 and TRBJ1-1; 8 bases fit TRBD1. The source is a man between 18 and 35 years old with Graves' hyperthyroidism. The material sequenced was blood. In nucleotides, the CDR3 is TGTGCCAGCAGCTTACACGGGACAGGATCAGCTTTCTCT. It yields the protein CASSLHGTGSAFS.